Listed below are T cell receptor beta chains from one sample, sequenced in a study of cytomegalovirus exposure and HLA in healthy donors. The protocol was immunoSEQ multiplex PCR, while the TCRdb copy is restricted to in-frame clones and leaves out a portion. The profile covers 110,000 to 150,000 clones, with just under 85% appearing a single time and approximately 9.7% taken by the ten largest. The sequencing input was PBMCs. The source of these receptors is a woman in her sixties or seventies in good health and CMV-seropositive. The CDR3 runs from the conserved cysteine through the conserved F or W. The order of the fields is D gene, J gene, V gene, clone size, CDR3 protein, CDR3 DNA. D genes are given only for firm matches. The size field is filled for only some rows; it gives once, few, many or a size class.

D: TRBD1; J: TRBJ1-1; V: TRBV19; size: -; CDR3: CASSIVLGQGGPEAFF; DNA: TGTGCCAGTAGTATAGTTCTTGGACAGGGGGGCCCTGAAGCTTTCTTT
D: TRBD1; J: TRBJ1-5; V: TRBV19; size: -; CDR3: CASRGQGSNQPQHF; DNA: TGTGCCAGTAGAGGACAGGGTAGCAATCAGCCCCAGCATTTT
D: -; J: TRBJ1-2; V: TRBV5-4; size: -; CDR3: CAGSPTGYGYTF; DNA: TGTGCCGGCAGCCCCACAGGGTATGGCTACACCTTC
D: -; J: TRBJ1-6; V: TRBV6-5; size: -; CDR3: CATRQVGVGNSPLHF; DNA: TGTGCCACACGCCAAGTAGGGGTGGGTAATTCACCCCTCCACTTT
D: -; J: TRBJ2-7; V: TRBV9; size: -; CDR3: CASSVVPLGGEQYF; DNA: TGTGCCAGCAGCGTAGTCCCACTTGGTGGCGAGCAGTACTTC
D: -; J: TRBJ1-4; V: TRBV23-1; size: once; CDR3: CASSHFPAPGGREKLFF; DNA: TGCGCCAGCAGTCATTTCCCCGCGCCGGGGGGCCGTGAAAAACTGTTTTTT
D: TRBD1; J: TRBJ2-1; V: TRBV25-1; size: -; CDR3: CASTPGTGVNEQFF; DNA: TGTGCCAGCACCCCAGGGACAGGGGTCAATGAGCAGTTCTTC
D: TRBD1; J: TRBJ2-7; V: TRBV5-6; size: -; CDR3: CASSLGRTGVGYEQYF; DNA: TGTGCCAGCAGCTTAGGGAGGACAGGGGTGGGCTACGAGCAGTACTTC
D: TRBD2; J: TRBJ2-2; V: TRBV15; size: -; CDR3: CATSRDAGGGSTGELFF; DNA: TGTGCCACCAGCAGAGATGCGGGGGGAGGTAGCACCGGGGAGCTGTTTTTT
D: TRBD2; J: TRBJ2-2; V: TRBV6-5; size: -; CDR3: CASNGLAGAGELFF; DNA: TGTGCCAGCAACGGACTAGCGGGGGCCGGGGAGCTGTTTTTT
D: TRBD2; J: TRBJ2-3; V: TRBV10-2; size: -; CDR3: CASSEKRTSGIGTDTQYF; DNA: TGCGCCAGCAGTGAGAAGAGGACTAGCGGGATCGGTACAGATACGCAGTATTTT
D: -; J: TRBJ1-2; V: TRBV30; size: -; CDR3: CAWRSPSRGYTF; DNA: TGTGCCTGGAGGAGTCCCTCCCGGGGCTACACCTTC
D: TRBD2; J: TRBJ2-5; V: TRBV29-1; size: -; CDR3: CSVGLAGVETQYF; DNA: TGCAGCGTTGGACTAGCGGGAGTAGAGACCCAGTACTTC